The rows below give T cell receptor beta chains drawn from one sample of a study of T cell changes during pregnancy in multiple sclerosis. Using immunoSEQ multiplex PCR, the repertoire was profiled, and TCRdb retains in-frame clones only, with some absent. The sample consists of some 100,000 clones, roughly nine tenths of them appearing once. The specimen was peripheral blood, collected in the second trimester of pregnancy. The source of these receptors is a female donor with multiple sclerosis, enrolled in a pregnancy study. Each CDR3 is given with its conserved first and last residue. D genes are given only for firm matches. Clone size is shown for a subset of rows, as once, few, many or a class of expanded clone.

clone size: NA; V gene: TRBV25-1; D gene: TRBD2; J gene: TRBJ2-5; CDR3 protein: CASSEYSLAGVSETQYF; CDR3 DNA: TGTGCCAGCAGTGAATATTCTCTAGCGGGGGTTTCAGAGACCCAGTACTTC
clone size: NA; V gene: TRBV19; D gene: TRBD2; J gene: TRBJ2-3; CDR3 protein: CASSIGGSTTDTQYF; CDR3 DNA: TGTGCCAGTAGTATCGGCGGGAGTACGACAGATACGCAGTATTTT
clone size: NA; V gene: TRBV7-2; D gene: TRBD1; J gene: TRBJ2-1; CDR3 protein: CASSPTGQSYNEQFF; CDR3 DNA: TGTGCCAGCAGTCCCACGGGACAGTCGTACAATGAGCAGTTCTTC
clone size: NA; V gene: TRBV10-2; D gene: TRBD2; J gene: TRBJ2-1; CDR3 protein: CASSLVIGGSSYNEQFF; CDR3 DNA: TGCGCCAGCAGCCTAGTGATCGGGGGGAGCTCCTACAATGAGCAGTTCTTC
clone size: NA; V gene: TRBV7-2; D gene: NA; J gene: TRBJ2-5; CDR3 protein: CASSLNRQETQYF; CDR3 DNA: TGTGCCAGCAGCTTAAACAGGCAAGAGACCCAGTACTTC
clone size: NA; V gene: TRBV4-1; D gene: TRBD1; J gene: TRBJ2-7; CDR3 protein: CASSTSLGTGGPYEQYF; CDR3 DNA: TGCGCCAGCAGCACCAGCCTCGGGACAGGGGGACCCTACGAGCAGTACTTC
clone size: NA; V gene: TRBV6-5; D gene: NA; J gene: TRBJ1-6; CDR3 protein: CASSRRGASPLHF; CDR3 DNA: TGTGCCAGCAGCCGCCGGGGAGCTTCACCCCTCCACTTT
clone size: NA; V gene: TRBV28; D gene: NA; J gene: TRBJ2-4; CDR3 protein: CASSQGWGPRNIQYF; CDR3 DNA: TGTGCCAGCAGTCAAGGGTGGGGGCCCAGGAACATTCAGTACTTC
clone size: NA; V gene: TRBV28; D gene: TRBD1; J gene: TRBJ1-2; CDR3 protein: CASTRLDRKFYGYTF; CDR3 DNA: TGTGCCAGCACCAGGTTGGACAGGAAGTTCTATGGCTACACCTTC
clone size: NA; V gene: TRBV7-8; D gene: NA; J gene: TRBJ2-1; CDR3 protein: CASSLVGLRDWHPNEQFF; CDR3 DNA: TGTGCCAGCAGCTTAGTTGGCCTCCGGGACTGGCACCCTAATGAGCAGTTCTTC
clone size: NA; V gene: TRBV6-1; D gene: NA; J gene: TRBJ2-1; CDR3 protein: CASSTGAAYNEQFF; CDR3 DNA: TGTGCCAGCAGCACGGGAGCCGCCTACAATGAGCAGTTCTTC
clone size: NA; V gene: TRBV5-1; D gene: NA; J gene: TRBJ1-2; CDR3 protein: CASRTAALYGYTF; CDR3 DNA: TGCGCCAGCAGGACAGCTGCCCTCTATGGCTACACCTTC
clone size: NA; V gene: TRBV4-1; D gene: NA; J gene: TRBJ1-5; CDR3 protein: CASSQDQGLDQPQHF; CDR3 DNA: TGCGCCAGCAGCCAAGACCAGGGATTGGATCAGCCCCAGCATTTT
clone size: NA; V gene: TRBV7-9; D gene: NA; J gene: TRBJ1-1; CDR3 protein: CASSFAGHSMNTEAFF; CDR3 DNA: TGTGCCAGCAGCTTCGCTGGACACTCTATGAACACTGAAGCTTTCTTT
clone size: few; V gene: TRBV7-8; D gene: TRBD1; J gene: TRBJ1-1; CDR3 protein: CASSQTGATGGAFF; CDR3 DNA: TGTGCCAGCAGTCAGACAGGGGCCACGGGAGGAGCTTTCTTT
clone size: NA; V gene: TRBV5-1; D gene: TRBD1; J gene: TRBJ2-3; CDR3 protein: CASTTGTGGTDTQYF; CDR3 DNA: TGCGCCAGCACTACCGGGACAGGGGGGACAGATACGCAGTATTTT
clone size: NA; V gene: TRBV5-1; D gene: TRBD2; J gene: TRBJ2-2; CDR3 protein: CASSSVAGGNTGELFF; CDR3 DNA: TGCGCCAGCAGCTCTGTAGCGGGAGGGAACACCGGGGAGCTGTTTTTT
clone size: NA; V gene: TRBV27; D gene: NA; J gene: TRBJ2-3; CDR3 protein: CASSNLQADTQYF; CDR3 DNA: TGTGCCAGCAGCAACCTACAGGCGGATACGCAGTATTTT
clone size: NA; V gene: TRBV18; D gene: TRBD2; J gene: TRBJ2-3; CDR3 protein: CASSYMRGITDTQYF; CDR3 DNA: TGTGCCAGCTCATATATGCGGGGGATTACAGATACGCAGTATTTT
clone size: NA; V gene: TRBV4-1; D gene: TRBD1; J gene: TRBJ2-7; CDR3 protein: CASSPDRDRGSYEQYF; CDR3 DNA: TGCGCCAGCAGCCCGGATCGGGACAGGGGCTCCTACGAGCAGTACTTC
clone size: NA; V gene: TRBV27; D gene: TRBD1; J gene: TRBJ1-2; CDR3 protein: CASSRRTGTNYGYTF; CDR3 DNA: TGTGCCAGCAGTCGCCGGACAGGGACTAACTATGGCTACACCTTC
clone size: once; V gene: TRBV6-1; D gene: NA; J gene: TRBJ2-7; CDR3 protein: CASSEGRQRNPSYEQYF; CDR3 DNA: TGTGCCAGCAGTGAAGGCAGGCAGCGGAACCCCTCCTACGAGCAGTACTTC
clone size: NA; V gene: TRBV27; D gene: NA; J gene: TRBJ2-2; CDR3 protein: CASTLGLVIAGELFF; CDR3 DNA: TGTGCCAGCACCCTCGGTCTTGTTATCGCCGGGGAGCTGTTTTTT
clone size: NA; V gene: TRBV9; D gene: NA; J gene: TRBJ2-1; CDR3 protein: CASSRRVGTYNEQFF; CDR3 DNA: TGTGCCAGCAGCCGCAGGGTTGGGACCTACAATGAGCAGTTCTTC
clone size: NA; V gene: TRBV27; D gene: TRBD2; J gene: TRBJ2-1; CDR3 protein: CASSPLTSGGGYNEQFF; CDR3 DNA: TGTGCCAGCAGCCCCCTGACTAGCGGGGGGGGCTACAATGAGCAGTTCTTC
clone size: NA; V gene: TRBV5-1; D gene: NA; J gene: TRBJ1-1; CDR3 protein: CASSLGQTAMNTEAFF; CDR3 DNA: TGCGCCAGCAGCTTGGGCCAGACAGCGATGAACACTGAAGCTTTCTTT
clone size: NA; V gene: TRBV5-5; D gene: NA; J gene: TRBJ2-7; CDR3 protein: CASSLAMGRVPSYEQYF; CDR3 DNA: TGTGCCAGCAGCTTGGCAATGGGCAGGGTCCCATCCTACGAGCAGTACTTC